This TCR beta chain was recorded in a study of cytomegalovirus exposure and HLA in healthy donors. The study ran its PCR with 60 Vbeta and 13 Jbeta primers. Here immunoSEQ multiplex PCR was the method, and the copy in TCRdb shows in-frame clones only, minus some. The sample has about 160,000 clones; about 86% are singletons. The germline V gene has CDR1 MDHEN and CDR2 SYDVKM. Trimming removed 5 bases from V and 1 base from J, with 13 bases in between. This CDR3 region has 15 residues. The source material was PBMCs. V is TRBV28 and J is TRBJ2-3, with D possibly being TRBD2 (6 bases). The sequence came from a woman between 18 and 29 years old in good health and CMV-seronegative. CDR3 sequence (DNA): TGTGCCAGCAGTCTAGTAGCGGAGGGCACAGATACGCAGTATTTT. This translates into CASSLVAEGTDTQYF.